The 18 T cell receptor beta chains below come from one sample, sequenced in a study of T-cell reconstitution after alpha-beta-depleted transplantation in children. Molecular barcoding with unique molecular identifiers was used for the TCRbeta library. TCRdb redid the calling of the PCR reads with MiXCR, one entry per CDR3 protein. The sample has approximately 340,000 distinct CDR3 sequences; 10% are singletons. The specimen comprised PBMCs from the stem cell graft donor, sampled from the stem cell graft. These receptors all stem from a human donor who donated a stem cell graft to a child with acute lymphoblastic leukemia.

The J gene is TRBJ2-1, the V gene TRBV4-3; 9 positions match TRBD1. The CDR3 length is 17 residues. The germline CDR1 and CDR2 sequences are LGHNA and YSLEER. The junction had 10 bases not matched to a gene; V was cut back by 3 bases and J by 4 bases. The CDR3 loop is CASSQGTGSGRYNEQFF. Here the CDR3 DNA reads TGCGCCAGCAGCCAGGGGACAGGGTCGGGGCGGTACAATGAGCAGTTCTTC.

Ten or more counts support this clonotype. The chain is built from TRBV29-1 and TRBJ2-5, with 8 nucleotides matching TRBD1. The CDR3 totals 13 residues. Germline CDR1 and CDR2: SQVTM and ANQGSEA. J gave up 4 bases and V 6 bases, and 7 bases lay outside the gene matches. The CDR3: CSVETGVGETQYF. The CDR3 DNA sequence: TGCAGCGTGGAGACAGGGGTGGGAGAGACCCAGTACTTC.

This clonotype turned up a few times. This sequence joins TRBV28 and TRBJ1-2; 10 bases fit TRBD1. The CDR3 length is 15 residues. CDR1 is MDHEN and CDR2 is SYDVKM in the germline V gene. V gave up 5 bases and J gave up 2 bases; unmatched junction bases: 5. CDR3 region: CASSSRTGGNYGYTF. CDR3 bases: TGTGCCAGCAGTAGCCGGACAGGGGGGAACTATGGCTACACCTTC.

This clonotype was found a few times. The gene calls are TRBV12-3 or TRBV12-4 and TRBJ2-7; D ambiguous. The CDR3 length is 12 residues. Deletions cut 6 bases from V and 3 bases from J, with 9 bases between. The CDR3 loop is CASSPGFYEQYF. CDR3 bases: TGTGCCAGCAGCCCTGGGTTCTACGAGCAGTACTTC.

This rearrangement joins TRBV29-1 to TRBJ2-7; 7 nucleotides align to TRBD2. Looked up from germline, CDR1 is SQVTM and CDR2 is ANQGSEA. CDR3 size: 12 residues. The V gene end was trimmed by 6 bases and the J gene end by 6 bases; junction bases not matched to a gene: 8. The CDR3 DNA reads as TGCAGCGTCCCGGCGGGAGCCGGCGAGCAGTACTTC. As protein: CSVPAGAGEQYF.

This clonotype was seen a few times. This sequence joins TRBV4-1 and TRBJ2-3; D gene unclear. The CDR3 consists of 16 residues. Germline CDR1 reads MGHRA; CDR2 reads YSYEKL. V was clipped by 0 bases and J by 0 bases, with 10 bases between them. CDR3 DNA: TGCGCCAGCAGCCAAGAAGGCGCGTTTAGCACAGATACGCAGTATTTT. Its translation is CASSQEGAFSTDTQYF.

This clonotype was found many times. V gene TRBV4-1 combines with J gene TRBJ2-1; D not certain. Trimming took off 0 bases at V and 3 bases at J, with 6 bases between the two ends. The CDR3 has 14 amino acids. The V gene's germline CDR1 is MGHRA and CDR2 YSYEKL. CDR3: CASSQDGRYNEQFF. In nucleotides, the CDR3 is TGCGCCAGCAGCCAAGACGGACGCTACAATGAGCAGTTCTTC.

The rearrangement links TRBV28 to TRBJ1-5; 8 nucleotides match TRBD1. The CDR3 is made up of 15 amino acids. CDR1 MDHEN and CDR2 SYDVKM come from the germline V gene. V dropped 4 bases and J dropped 5; count of bases not matched to a gene: 7. The CDR3 reads CASSSSDRVYQPQHF. The CDR3 DNA follows: TGTGCCAGCAGTTCGTCGGACAGGGTCTATCAGCCCCAGCATTTT.

This clonotype has just a few counts. This chain joins TRBV29-1 and TRBJ1-2; D possibly corresponds to TRBD1 (5 bases). This CDR3 is built from 14 residues. Trimming took 7 bases from V and 3 from J, leaving 18 bases between them. The germline CDR1 and CDR2 sequences are SQVTM and ANQGSEA. The CDR3 loop reads CSDLGVGADYGYTF. In DNA, the CDR3 is TGCAGCGACCTAGGGGTAGGGGCAGACTATGGCTACACCTTC.

The chain carries TRBV5-6 and TRBJ2-5; TRBD1 matches 8 bases. V dropped 1 base and J dropped 2; count of bases not matched to a gene: 7. The germline V gene has CDR1 SGHDT and CDR2 YYEEEE. CDR3 length: 16 amino acids. CDR3 coding DNA: TGTGCCAGCAGCTTGAGGCCCTGGACAGGGCAAGAGACCCAGTACTTC. It is translated as CASSLRPWTGQETQYF. Looking up the rest from reference TRBV5-6 and TRBJ2-5 gives the full variable domain: DAGVTQSPTHLIKTRGQQVTLRCSPKSGHDTVSWYQQALGQGPQFIFQYYEEEERQRGNFPDRFSGHQFPNYSSELNVNALLLGDSALYLCASSLRPWTGQETQYFGPGTRLLVL.

This chain joins TRBV2 and TRBJ2-3; either TRBD1 or TRBD2 may fit D (5 bases each). The V end was cut by 4 bases, the J end by 0 bases, with 11 bases between. The length of the CDR3 is 15 residues. The germline V gene encodes CDR1 SNHLY and CDR2 FYNNEI. The CDR3, as DNA: TGTGCCAGCAGTGGAGGGGCCCCTAGCACAGATACGCAGTATTTT. As protein: CASSGGAPSTDTQYF.

This rearrangement joins TRBV7-2 to TRBJ1-6, with D perhaps TRBD1 (6 bases). The germline CDR1 and CDR2 sequences are SGHTA and FQGNSA. V was trimmed by 3 bases and J by 10 bases, leaving 13 bases between them. CDR3 size: 14 residues. CDR3 protein: CASSLVGGYSPLHF. The CDR3 coding sequence is TGTGCCAGCAGCTTGGTAGGGGGGTACTCACCCCTCCACTTT.

This chain connects TRBV4-3 to TRBJ1-2; TRBD1 aligns across 9 bases. The V and J ends lost 1 base and 3 bases, in that order; junction bases with no gene match: 6. The CDR3 runs to 16 residues. Germline V lookup: CDR1 LGHNA, CDR2 YSLEER. The CDR3 DNA follows: TGCGCCAGCAGCCAAGGGGACAGGGCTTTTGACTATGGCTACACCTTC. Its protein is CASSQGDRAFDYGYTF.

This clonotype was detected a few times. Germline is not matched at one junction end, which may reflect a read error. This chain links TRBV5-1 with TRBJ2-7; D gene uncertain. The CDR3 spans 14 residues. The germline V gene has CDR1 SGHRS and CDR2 YFSETQ. This chain's CDR3 is CASRLRGNAYEQYF. The CDR3 bases are TGCGCCAGCCGCTTGAGAGGAAATGCCTACGAGCAGTACTTC.

This chain uses TRBV28 with TRBJ2-6; D uncertain. V was clipped by 6 bases and J by 1 base, with 13 bases between them. Germline V gene data show CDR1 as MDHEN and CDR2 as SYDVKM. There are 16 residues in the CDR3. The CDR3 here is CASRPRKPSGANVLTF. Written as DNA, the CDR3 is TGTGCCAGCAGGCCAAGAAAACCGTCTGGGGCCAACGTCCTGACTTTC. Full variable domain (missing parts from reference TRBV28 and TRBJ2-6): DVKVTQSSRYLVKRTGEKVFLECVQDMDHENMFWYRQDPGLGLRLIYFSYDVKMKEKGDIPEGYSVSREKKERFSLILESASTNQTSMYLCASRPRKPSGANVLTFGAGSRLTVL.

This clonotype showed up just a few times. V is TRBV5-1 and J is TRBJ2-7, with D possibly being TRBD1 (5 bases). Per germline, CDR1 SGHRS and CDR2 YFSETQ. This CDR3 is built from 15 residues. Trimming removed 0 bases at V and 4 bases at J, with 14 bases between. The CDR3 here is CASSLAEGVGYEQYF. CDR3 nucleotides: TGCGCCAGCAGCTTGGCCGAAGGGGTAGGGTACGAGCAGTACTTC.

V gene TRBV5-1 combines with J gene TRBJ2-1, with D maybe TRBD2 (6 bases). This CDR3 region has 14 residues. Deletions cut 7 bases from V and 2 bases from J, with 13 bases between. CDR1 is SGHRS, CDR2 YFSETQ, per germline. The CDR3 sequence: CASSGVGAYNEQFF. The CDR3, as DNA: TGCGCCAGCTCGGGAGTTGGCGCCTACAATGAGCAGTTCTTC.

In this sample, this clonotype turned up many times. The chain recombines TRBV4-3 with TRBJ2-6; 7 bases align to TRBD2. V gave up 4 bases and J gave up 0 bases; unmatched junction bases: 6. Germline-derived CDR1 and CDR2 are LGHNA and YSLEER. This CDR3 has 17 residues. CDR3 coding DNA: TGCGCCAGCAGCCCGACTAGCTCCTCCTCTGGGGCCAACGTCCTGACTTTC. Translating gives CASSPTSSSSGANVLTF.